Listed here are 12 T cell receptor beta chains from one sample, sequenced in a study of regulatory T cells in long-lasting Graves disease. Time point reported: newly diagnosed GD, antithyroid drugs for less than 3 months. Researchers made the TCR library from RNA that was extracted from PBMCs. HTBI primers from iRepertoire and Arm-PCR of CDR3 regions yielded the TCR beta libraries. Each CDR3 protein gets one entry after TCRdb re-called the multiplex PCR reads with MiXCR. This sample has about 620,000 distinct CDR3 sequences, with approximately 15% found just once. The same data also contributed to another study, on T cells in Graves' hyperthyroidism and ophthalmopathy.

The sample in question was peripheral blood mononuclear cells (PBMCs), obtained at new diagnosis, from a patient treated with antithyroid drugs. The receptors come from a young woman with Graves disease.

At least ten counts were recorded for this clonotype. V gene TRBV27 combines with J gene TRBJ2-7, with 8 bases lining up with TRBD2. The CDR3 contains 14 residues. Germline trimming cut 10 bases from V and 0 bases from J; bases unmatched to any gene: 8. Germline loops: CDR1 MNHEY, CDR2 SMNVEV (reference sequence). Here the CDR3 DNA reads TGTGCCACCTCAACCACTAGCGGCTCCTACGAGCAGTACTTC. Its translation: CATSTTSGSYEQYF.

This clonotype has at least ten counts. The chain uses TRBV20-1 and TRBJ2-2; 7 bases map to TRBD2. The CDR3 is 14 amino acids. Germline CDR1 is DFQATT and CDR2 is SNEGSKA (reference sequence). Losses at the gene ends were 3 bases for V and 10 bases for J; bases not matched to a gene: 11. The CDR3 loop is CSARAGAGVMELFF. The CDR3, as DNA: TGCAGTGCTAGGGCGGGAGCTGGCGTTATGGAGCTGTTTTTT.

This clonotype was picked up a small number of times. The V gene is TRBV5-1, the J gene TRBJ2-7, with 12 bases fitting TRBD2. V was pared by 4 bases and J by 0 bases, with 14 bases of the junction left unmatched. The germline gives CDR1 SGHRS, CDR2 YFSETQ. CDR3 size: 19 residues. The CDR3: CASSQRTSGTTSSSYEQYF. Here the CDR3 DNA reads TGCGCCAGCAGCCAGCGGACTAGCGGGACCACTTCGAGCTCCTACGAGCAGTACTTC. The variable domain in full, completed from reference TRBV5-1 and TRBJ2-7, reads KAGVTQTPRYLIKTRGQQVTLSCSPISGHRSVSWYQQTPGQGLQFLFEYFSETQRNKGNFPGRFSGRQFSNSRSEMNVSTLELGDSALYLCASSQRTSGTTSSSYEQYFGPGTRLTVT.

This clonotype was counted many times. The chain joins TRBV6-4 to TRBJ2-1; 11 nucleotides align to TRBD2. CDR3 length: 16 residues. The V gene's germline CDR1 is MRHNA and CDR2 SNTAGT. V gave up 4 bases and J gave up 7 bases; unmatched junction bases: 9. The CDR3 spells CASSATGLAGGNEQFF. CDR3 coding DNA: TGTGCCAGCAGTGCCACCGGACTAGCGGGTGGGAATGAGCAGTTCTTC.

J is TRBJ1-1 and V is TRBV4-2; D gene unclear. V gave up 8 bases and J gave up 5 bases, with 24 bases separating them. The CDR3 runs 16 residues. Germline V gene data show CDR1 as LGHNA and CDR2 as YNFKEQ. The CDR3 nucleotides are TGTGCCAGCTTCCTCCGCGAAGGTGTACGTGGGACTGAAGCTTTCTTT. Translated, it gives CASFLREGVRGTEAFF.

The chain recombines TRBV25-1 with TRBJ1-2; D unclear. Germline values: CDR1 MGHDK, CDR2 SYGVNS. CDR3 length: 12 amino acids. The V gene lost 4 bases and the J gene lost 4 bases, with 7 bases spanning the gap. The CDR3 spells CASSGTTYGYTF. CDR3 DNA: TGTGCCAGCAGTGGGACGACCTATGGCTACACCTTC.

The chain uses TRBV12-3 or TRBV12-4 and TRBJ2-1; 9 bases match TRBD2. This CDR3 region has 18 residues. V was pared by 3 bases and J by 2 bases, with 11 bases of the junction left unmatched. This CDR3 is CASSFTSLAGRAYNEQFF. In DNA form, the CDR3 reads TGTGCCAGCAGTTTCACCTCTCTAGCGGGAAGGGCCTACAATGAGCAGTTCTTC.

This clonotype was seen a few times. This chain joins TRBV18 and TRBJ2-7; D possibly corresponds to TRBD1 (6 bases). CDR1 KGHSH and CDR2 LQKENI come from the germline V gene. The CDR3 covers 16 residues. V was clipped by 0 bases and J by 1 base, with 13 bases between them. The CDR3 coding sequence is TGTGCCAGCTCACCACCTCAAGGACAGCGGTCCTACGAGCAGTACTTC. Encoded protein: CASSPPQGQRSYEQYF.

This clonotype was seen ten or more times. The chain is built from TRBV20-1 and TRBJ1-1, with 7 bases matching TRBD1. This CDR3 is built from 14 residues. CDR1 DFQATT and CDR2 SNEGSKA come from the germline V gene (reference sequence). V trimming: 8 bases; J trimming: 0 bases; junction bases outside the gene matches: 9. The DNA of the CDR3 is TGCAGTCCGAAACAGGGGTACATGAACACTGAAGCTTTCTTT. Translation gives CSPKQGYMNTEAFF.

This clonotype was recorded many times. The chain recombines TRBV27 with TRBJ2-3; TRBD2 agrees at 7 bases. The V segment lost 4 bases and the J segment 6 bases; nucleotides outside the gene matches: 10. CDR1 and CDR2 from the germline V gene are MNHEY and SMNVEV (reference sequence). The CDR3 contains 15 residues. The CDR3 DNA is TGTGCCAGCAGTTCATTAGCGGGTAGGGGCGATACGCAGTATTTT. It is translated as CASSSLAGRGDTQYF.

The V gene is TRBV20-1, the J gene TRBJ2-7, with D perhaps TRBD2 (6 bases). Trimming cost V 1 base and J 4 bases, with 23 bases left between them. Looked up from germline, CDR1 is DFQATT and CDR2 is SNEGSKA (reference sequence). The CDR3 has 17 residues. The CDR3 spells CSARAESLSGLEYEQYF. CDR3 bases: TGCAGTGCTAGAGCCGAAAGCCTTAGCGGCCTGGAGTACGAGCAGTACTTC.

To note about this clonotype: The junction and the germline gene differ at one end; a read error may be behind it. This rearrangement joins TRBV6-1 to TRBJ1-1; D is possibly TRBD1 (6 bases). Germline V gene lookup returns CDR1 MNHNS and CDR2 SASEGT. CDR3 length: 14 amino acids. The CDR3 nucleotides are TGTGCCGGCAGCAGGACAGAATTGAACACTGAAGCTTTCTTT. Protein: CAGSRTELNTEAFF.